This TCR beta chain was identified in a study of cytomegalovirus exposure and HLA in healthy donors. Study as a whole: Roughly 85 million unique TCRs from HLA-typed donors made up an early data release. Overall study findings and caveats: The study designated 160 or so TCR beta chains cytomegalovirus-associated. An analysis done earlier found most TCR beta V segments productive about 87% or about 30% of the time. Using a false discovery rate of 0.05, a later analysis showed that 16,000 or so TCR beta sequences were associated with HLA alleles.

Concerning this clone itself: The antigen is unknown. Sequence at one end of the junction differs from germline and may be a read error.

PCR used 60 Vbeta primers and 13 Jbeta primers. The assay was immunoSEQ multiplex PCR, and TCRdb's table has in-frame clones only and misses some. The sample records some 190,000 clones, about four fifths being singletons. What was sequenced was PBMCs. The clonotype was recovered from a middle-aged man in good health and CMV-seronegative.

The chain's CDR3 is CSSTRAGVNTGELFF. The DNA for the CDR3 is TGTTCCAGCACGCGGGCTGGAGTGAACACCGGGGAGCTGTTTTTT. This chain uses TRBV7-9 with TRBJ2-2; possibly TRBD2 for D (5 bases). This CDR3 has 15 residues. Germline values: CDR1 SEHNR, CDR2 FQNEAQ (reference sequence). Together with reference TRBV7-9 and TRBJ2-2, the CDR3 gives the full variable domain: DTGVSQNPRHKITKRGQNVTFRCDPISEHNRLYWYRQTLGQGPEFLTYFQNEAQLEKSRLLSDRFSAERPKGSFSTLEIQRTEQGDSAMYLCSSTRAGVNTGELFFGEGSRLTVL.